This is a list of T cell receptor beta chains from one sample in a study of technical replicates of blood from four donors. Only in-frame clones appear in the TCRdb table, and some are missing; sequencing was by immunoSEQ multiplex PCR. The sample consists of about 97,000 clones, about 95% of them appearing once. The source material was T cells isolated from PBMCs. These TCRs come from a human donor in good health. Both conserved end residues are part of each CDR3. The order of the fields is CDR3 length, V gene, J gene, CDR3 protein.

length: 11; V: TRBV6-5; J: TRBJ1-1; CDR3: CASRTRTEAFF
length: 14; V: TRBV28; J: TRBJ2-3; CDR3: CASREAYFTDTQYF
length: 18; V: TRBV4-3; J: TRBJ2-2; CDR3: CASSQELAGVVGTGELFF
length: 16; V: TRBV19; J: TRBJ1-5; CDR3: CASSLEGQPINQPQHF
length: 11; V: TRBV6-1; J: TRBJ1-2; CDR3: CASYWTGGQTF
length: 16; V: TRBV23-1; J: TRBJ1-5; CDR3: CASSQSYSGRAQPQHF
length: 13; V: TRBV28; J: TRBJ1-1; CDR3: CASSFPGNTEAFF
length: 13; V: TRBV9; J: TRBJ1-1; CDR3: CASSSQENTEAFF
length: 18; V: TRBV28; J: TRBJ2-1; CDR3: CATEGGEGGILAYNEQFF
length: 14; V: TRBV9; J: TRBJ2-7; CDR3: CASSVGASAYEQYF
length: 14; V: TRBV10-3; J: TRBJ2-2; CDR3: CAIGPAGATGELFF
length: 11; V: TRBV19; J: TRBJ2-2; CDR3: CASSLAGELFF
length: 16; V: TRBV9; J: TRBJ2-1; CDR3: CASSVGDSGSGNEQFF
length: 13; V: TRBV4-3; J: TRBJ1-2; CDR3: CASSQATNYGYTF
length: 14; V: TRBV6-6; J: TRBJ1-4; CDR3: CASSRTGHYEKLFF
length: 16; V: TRBV7-9; J: TRBJ2-1; CDR3: CASSLDGTNSYNEQFF
length: 14; V: TRBV10-3; J: TRBJ1-1; CDR3: CAIKRGIMNTEAFF
length: 13; V: TRBV14; J: TRBJ2-1; CDR3: CASSRTINNEQFF
length: 16; V: TRBV14; J: TRBJ1-3; CDR3: CASSQVAGSSGNTIYF
length: 13; V: TRBV6-1; J: TRBJ2-3; CDR3: CASSKRYTDTQYF
length: 15; V: TRBV6-5; J: TRBJ1-2; CDR3: CASSYSLPGSYGYTF
length: 14; V: TRBV5-4; J: TRBJ2-5; CDR3: CASSRGQYQETQYF
length: 16; V: TRBV18; J: TRBJ1-1; CDR3: CASSPNPGVRDTEAFF
length: 14; V: TRBV7-2; J: TRBJ2-3; CDR3: CASSIGTGTDTQYF
length: 17; V: TRBV7-9; J: TRBJ1-1; CDR3: CASSLGRPGQGTSEAFF
length: 14; V: TRBV10-3; J: TRBJ2-7; CDR3: CAISSGQGSWEQYF
length: 13; V: TRBV7-6; J: TRBJ1-3; CDR3: CASSPGAGNTIYF
length: 11; V: TRBV20-1; J: TRBJ1-1; CDR3: CSAQMNTEAFF
length: 15; V: TRBV7-2; J: TRBJ2-7; CDR3: CASSGGPLSSYEQYF
length: 15; V: TRBV5-1; J: TRBJ2-7; CDR3: CASSEGLAGAFEQYF
length: 17; V: TRBV19; J: TRBJ2-3; CDR3: CASSMVLTSGRADTQYF
length: 15; V: TRBV7-2; J: TRBJ2-3; CDR3: CASSFQREATDTQYF
length: 12; V: TRBV19; J: TRBJ2-7; CDR3: CASTSGSYEQYF
length: 14; V: TRBV27; J: TRBJ2-3; CDR3: CASSPGTGWDTQYF
length: 15; V: TRBV19; J: TRBJ2-3; CDR3: CASSIEGQGTDTQYF
length: 15; V: TRBV7-3; J: TRBJ2-1; CDR3: CASSWTSGSINEQFF
length: 12; V: TRBV29-1; J: TRBJ1-1; CDR3: CSVRAVGTEAFF
length: 11; V: TRBV5-1; J: TRBJ2-7; CDR3: CASSFGVEQYF
length: 13; V: TRBV4-2; J: TRBJ2-4; CDR3: CASSHQRQNIQYF
length: 15; V: TRBV27; J: TRBJ2-5; CDR3: CASSLSASGPETQYF
length: 16; V: TRBV28; J: TRBJ2-3; CDR3: CAPWDRDCSGTDTQYF